This T cell receptor beta chain was recorded in a study of shared clonotypes between healthy human individuals. Study as a whole: For every donor, three CD4 naive, three CD4 memory, two CD8 naive and one CD8 memory plates were used.

Sequenced by immunoSEQ multiplex PCR; TCRdb stores in-frame clones only, minus some. The sample includes over 950,000 clones, approximately 75% of them seen just once. Study observations and caveats: Clonotypes shared by all four donors outscored non-shared clonotypes in generation probability.

This CDR3 has 15 residues. The germline V gene has CDR1 SEHNR and CDR2 FQNEAQ (reference sequence). The V end lost 1 base, the J end lost 4 bases, and 10 bases lay between the germline ends. As for this clone: Its target is not known.

This TCR came from a young man in good health. Some clones in this sample may be carry-over from other donors' samples. The sequencing sample was made of memory CD4+ T cells from PBMCs. The subset denotes: CD45RA-negative fraction. V gene TRBV7-9 combines with J gene TRBJ2-2; D is unresolved. This CDR3 is CASSLGRVATGELFF. DNA for the CDR3: TGTGCCAGCAGCTTAGGAAGGGTTGCCACCGGGGAGCTGTTTTTT. The whole variable domain, filled in from reference TRBV7-9 and TRBJ2-2, reads DTGVSQNPRHKITKRGQNVTFRCDPISEHNRLYWYRQTLGQGPEFLTYFQNEAQLEKSRLLSDRFSAERPKGSFSTLEIQRTEQGDSAMYLCASSLGRVATGELFFGEGSRLTVL.